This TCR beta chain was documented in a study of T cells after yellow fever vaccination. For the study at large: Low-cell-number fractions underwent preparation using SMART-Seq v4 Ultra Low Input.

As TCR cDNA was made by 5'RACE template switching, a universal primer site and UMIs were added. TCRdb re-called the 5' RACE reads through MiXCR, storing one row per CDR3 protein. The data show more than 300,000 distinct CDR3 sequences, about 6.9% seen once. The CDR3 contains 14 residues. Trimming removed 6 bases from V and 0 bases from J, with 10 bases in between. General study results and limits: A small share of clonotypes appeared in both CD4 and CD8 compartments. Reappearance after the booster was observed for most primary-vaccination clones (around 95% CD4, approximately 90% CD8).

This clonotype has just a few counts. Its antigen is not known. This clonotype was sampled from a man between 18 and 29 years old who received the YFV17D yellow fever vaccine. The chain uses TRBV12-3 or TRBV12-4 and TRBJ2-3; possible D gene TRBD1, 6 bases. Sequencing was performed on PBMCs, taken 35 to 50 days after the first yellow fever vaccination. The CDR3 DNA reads TGTGCCAGCAGCCGACAGGCCAGCACAGATACGCAGTATTTT. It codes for CASSRQASTDTQYF.